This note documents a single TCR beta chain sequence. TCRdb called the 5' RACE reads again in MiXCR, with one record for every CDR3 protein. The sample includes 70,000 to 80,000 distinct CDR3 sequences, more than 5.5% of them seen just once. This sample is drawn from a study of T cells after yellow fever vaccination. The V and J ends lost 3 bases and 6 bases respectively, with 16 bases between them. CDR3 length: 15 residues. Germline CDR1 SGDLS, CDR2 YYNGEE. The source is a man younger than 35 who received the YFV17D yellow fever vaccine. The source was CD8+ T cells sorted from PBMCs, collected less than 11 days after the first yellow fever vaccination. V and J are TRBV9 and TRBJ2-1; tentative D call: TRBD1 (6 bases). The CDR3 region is CASSAPAGDLNEQFF. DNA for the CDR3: TGTGCCAGCAGCGCCCCCGCAGGGGATCTCAATGAGCAGTTCTTC.